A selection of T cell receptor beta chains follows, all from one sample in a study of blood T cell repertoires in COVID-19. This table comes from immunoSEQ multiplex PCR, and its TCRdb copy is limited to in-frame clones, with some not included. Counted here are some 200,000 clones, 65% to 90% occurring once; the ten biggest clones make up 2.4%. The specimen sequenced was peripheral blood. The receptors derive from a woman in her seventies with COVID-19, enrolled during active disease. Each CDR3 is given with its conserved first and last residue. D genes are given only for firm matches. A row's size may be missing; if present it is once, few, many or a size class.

CDR3 protein: CASSLGDSLQYF
CDR3 DNA: TGTGCCAGCAGCTTAGGGGACAGTCTCCAGTACTTC
D gene: TRBD1
J gene: TRBJ2-7
V gene: TRBV7-2
clone size: once

CDR3 protein: CASSLLGTGGEKLFF
CDR3 DNA: TGCGCCAGCAGCTTGTTGGGGACAGGGGGTGAAAAACTGTTTTTT
D gene: TRBD1
J gene: TRBJ1-4
V gene: TRBV5-1
clone size: -

CDR3 protein: CASTGSGQAYYGYTF
CDR3 DNA: TGTGCCAGTACTGGGTCGGGACAGGCCTACTATGGCTACACCTTC
D gene: TRBD1
J gene: TRBJ1-2
V gene: TRBV19
clone size: -

CDR3 protein: CASSKQGNEQFF
CDR3 DNA: TGTGCCAGCAGCAAACAGGGCAATGAGCAGTTCTTC
D gene: -
J gene: TRBJ2-1
V gene: TRBV7-9
clone size: -

CDR3 protein: CASSWGGQGDSPLHF
CDR3 DNA: TGCGCCAGCAGCTGGGGGGGACAGGGGGATTCACCCCTCCACTTT
D gene: TRBD1
J gene: TRBJ1-6
V gene: TRBV5-1
clone size: -

CDR3 protein: CASGGLAGVSDTQYF
CDR3 DNA: TGTGCCAGCGGCGGACTAGCGGGAGTCTCAGATACGCAGTATTTT
D gene: TRBD2
J gene: TRBJ2-3
V gene: TRBV4-2
clone size: -

CDR3 protein: CSASVVQGTYEQYF
CDR3 DNA: TGCAGTGCTAGTGTGGTACAGGGGACCTACGAGCAGTACTTC
D gene: TRBD1
J gene: TRBJ2-7
V gene: TRBV20-1
clone size: -

CDR3 protein: CASSLAGQPPTEQYF
CDR3 DNA: TGTGCCAGCAGCTTAGCTGGACAGCCACCCACCGAGCAGTACTTC
D gene: -
J gene: TRBJ2-7
V gene: TRBV7-2
clone size: -

CDR3 protein: CASSPLAGSYTF
CDR3 DNA: TGTGCCAGCTCACCGTTGGCCGGGTCTTACACCTTC
D gene: -
J gene: TRBJ1-2
V gene: TRBV18
clone size: few

CDR3 protein: CASSLDGQGNSGNTIYF
CDR3 DNA: TGCGCCAGCAGCTTGGATGGACAGGGGAACTCTGGAAACACCATATATTTT
D gene: TRBD1
J gene: TRBJ1-3
V gene: TRBV5-1
clone size: -

CDR3 protein: CASSAGTSGIYEQYF
CDR3 DNA: TGTGCCAGCAGCGCTGGGACTAGCGGGATCTACGAGCAGTACTTC
D gene: TRBD2
J gene: TRBJ2-7
V gene: TRBV9
clone size: -

CDR3 protein: CASSQVVAAGELFF
CDR3 DNA: TGTGCCAGCAGCCAAGTCGTAGCTGCAGGGGAGCTGTTTTTT
D gene: -
J gene: TRBJ2-2
V gene: TRBV3-1/TRBV3-2
clone size: -

CDR3 protein: CASSPQGNTEAFF
CDR3 DNA: TGTGCCAGCAGCCCACAGGGGAACACTGAAGCTTTCTTT
D gene: -
J gene: TRBJ1-1
V gene: TRBV6-2/TRBV6-3
clone size: -

CDR3 protein: CASSLGGPYNEQFF
CDR3 DNA: TGTGCCAGCAGTCTCGGGGGTCCCTACAATGAGCAGTTCTTC
D gene: -
J gene: TRBJ2-1
V gene: TRBV27
clone size: -

CDR3 protein: CASSFQGEQPQHF
CDR3 DNA: TGTGCCAGCAGTTTCCAGGGGGAACAGCCCCAGCATTTT
D gene: TRBD1
J gene: TRBJ1-5
V gene: TRBV12-3/TRBV12-4
clone size: -

CDR3 protein: CASTRTSGRTSSYEQYF
CDR3 DNA: TGTGCCAGCACCCGGACTAGCGGGAGGACGAGCTCCTACGAGCAGTACTTC
D gene: TRBD2
J gene: TRBJ2-7
V gene: TRBV2
clone size: -

CDR3 protein: CASIPSRGNQPQHF
CDR3 DNA: TGTGCCAGCATTCCAAGCCGCGGCAATCAGCCCCAGCATTTT
D gene: -
J gene: TRBJ1-5
V gene: TRBV6-5
clone size: -

CDR3 protein: CASNPAGGGTYNEQFF
CDR3 DNA: TGTGCCAGCAACCCAGCTGGGGGCGGTACCTACAATGAGCAGTTCTTC
D gene: -
J gene: TRBJ2-1
V gene: TRBV9
clone size: -

CDR3 protein: CASSLSRYEQYF
CDR3 DNA: TGTGCCAGCAGCTTATCCCGGTACGAGCAGTACTTC
D gene: -
J gene: TRBJ2-7
V gene: TRBV11-3
clone size: -

CDR3 protein: CASSKDRNTGELFF
CDR3 DNA: TGTGCCAGCAGCAAGGACAGGAACACCGGGGAGCTGTTTTTT
D gene: -
J gene: TRBJ2-2
V gene: TRBV7-3
clone size: -

CDR3 protein: CASSDTSGGTDTQYF
CDR3 DNA: TGTGCCAGCAGTGACACTAGCGGGGGCACAGATACGCAGTATTTT
D gene: TRBD2
J gene: TRBJ2-3
V gene: TRBV6-4
clone size: -

CDR3 protein: CASSPGGTSGRATVF
CDR3 DNA: TGTGCCAGCAGCCCAGGAGGGACTAGCGGGAGGGCCACTGTGTTC
D gene: TRBD2
J gene: TRBJ2-7
V gene: TRBV11-3
clone size: -

CDR3 protein: CASSQGARTDTQYF
CDR3 DNA: TGTGCCAGCAGCCAGGGGGCACGGACAGATACGCAGTATTTT
D gene: TRBD1
J gene: TRBJ2-3
V gene: TRBV6-2/TRBV6-3
clone size: once

CDR3 protein: CASSLDSYNEQFF
CDR3 DNA: TGCGCCAGCAGCTTGGACAGCTACAATGAGCAGTTCTTC
D gene: -
J gene: TRBJ2-1
V gene: TRBV5-1
clone size: -

CDR3 protein: CAWNSGGSGQFF
CDR3 DNA: TGTGCCTGGAACTCAGGCGGGAGCGGGCAGTTCTTC
D gene: TRBD2
J gene: TRBJ2-1
V gene: TRBV30
clone size: -

CDR3 protein: CASSLGQSLSGNTIYF
CDR3 DNA: TGCGCCAGCAGCTTGGGACAGTCCCTCTCTGGAAACACCATATATTTT
D gene: -
J gene: TRBJ1-3
V gene: TRBV5-1
clone size: -

CDR3 protein: CASSQTGVNSGNTIYF
CDR3 DNA: TGCGCCAGCAGCCAGACCGGGGTAAACTCTGGAAACACCATATATTTT
D gene: -
J gene: TRBJ1-3
V gene: TRBV4-3
clone size: -

CDR3 protein: CASSSQWAGANVLTF
CDR3 DNA: TGTGCCAGCAGTTCACAGTGGGCTGGGGCCAACGTCCTGACTTTC
D gene: -
J gene: TRBJ2-6
V gene: TRBV6-2/TRBV6-3
clone size: -

CDR3 protein: CASSSDRARGYTF
CDR3 DNA: TGTGCCAGCAGCTCAGACAGGGCGAGGGGCTACACCTTC
D gene: TRBD1
J gene: TRBJ1-2
V gene: TRBV7-9
clone size: -

CDR3 protein: CASSHGGTGTGGYTF
CDR3 DNA: TGTGCCAGTAGTCACGGGGGGACAGGGACGGGCGGCTACACCTTC
D gene: TRBD1
J gene: TRBJ1-2
V gene: TRBV19
clone size: -

CDR3 protein: CASSLGPVAGGLRNSYNEQFF
CDR3 DNA: TGTGCCAGCAGCTTAGGCCCGGTAGCGGGGGGACTCCGTAATTCCTACAATGAGCAGTTCTTC
D gene: TRBD2
J gene: TRBJ2-1
V gene: TRBV13
clone size: -

CDR3 protein: CASSDWDRGPTNGYTF
CDR3 DNA: TGTGCCAGCAGTGATTGGGACAGGGGCCCCACGAACGGCTACACCTTC
D gene: TRBD1
J gene: TRBJ1-2
V gene: TRBV2
clone size: -

CDR3 protein: CASSPEGYGYTF
CDR3 DNA: TGTGCCAGCAGCCCTGAGGGCTATGGCTACACCTTC
D gene: -
J gene: TRBJ1-2
V gene: TRBV28
clone size: -

CDR3 protein: CASSFRVYGYTF
CDR3 DNA: TGTGCCAGCAGCTTCAGGGTCTATGGCTACACCTTC
D gene: -
J gene: TRBJ1-2
V gene: TRBV5-8
clone size: -

CDR3 protein: CASSRVAKNIQYF
CDR3 DNA: TGTGCCAGCAGCAGAGTAGCCAAAAACATTCAGTACTTC
D gene: -
J gene: TRBJ2-4
V gene: TRBV11-2
clone size: -

CDR3 protein: CASLKSRTSGSTDTQYF
CDR3 DNA: TGTGCCAGCCTTAAATCCCGGACTAGCGGTTCGACGGATACGCAGTATTTT
D gene: TRBD2
J gene: TRBJ2-3
V gene: TRBV27
clone size: -

CDR3 protein: CATSRRDRPNEQFF
CDR3 DNA: TGTGCCACCAGCAGGCGGGACAGGCCCAATGAGCAGTTCTTC
D gene: TRBD1
J gene: TRBJ2-1
V gene: TRBV15
clone size: -

CDR3 protein: CASSHGPPRDVKNIQYF
CDR3 DNA: TGCGCCAGCAGCCACGGCCCCCCCAGGGATGTCAAAAACATTCAGTACTTC
D gene: -
J gene: TRBJ2-4
V gene: TRBV4-1
clone size: -

CDR3 protein: CASSGGTGFGTDTQYF
CDR3 DNA: TGTGCCAGCAGTGGGGGGACAGGGTTCGGCACAGATACGCAGTATTTT
D gene: TRBD1
J gene: TRBJ2-3
V gene: TRBV6-1
clone size: once

CDR3 protein: CSVDTEEGPQHF
CDR3 DNA: TGCAGCGTTGATACAGAGGAGGGGCCCCAGCATTTT
D gene: -
J gene: TRBJ1-5
V gene: TRBV29-1
clone size: -

CDR3 protein: CASSYSKAGTRGTEAFF
CDR3 DNA: TGTGCCAGCAGTTACTCGAAGGCGGGGACGCGGGGCACTGAAGCTTTCTTT
D gene: -
J gene: TRBJ1-1
V gene: TRBV6-2/TRBV6-3
clone size: few

CDR3 protein: CASSQGPQGESTEAFF
CDR3 DNA: TGCGCCAGCAGCCAAGGCCCTCAGGGGGAAAGTACTGAAGCTTTCTTT
D gene: TRBD1
J gene: TRBJ1-1
V gene: TRBV4-3
clone size: -

CDR3 protein: CASSPRDRGLSGNTIYF
CDR3 DNA: TGCGCCAGCAGCCCTAGGGACAGGGGGCTCTCTGGAAACACCATATATTTT
D gene: TRBD1
J gene: TRBJ1-3
V gene: TRBV4-3
clone size: -

CDR3 protein: CASSSRDNNQPQHF
CDR3 DNA: TGTGCCAGCAGCTCCCGGGACAACAATCAGCCCCAGCATTTT
D gene: -
J gene: TRBJ1-5
V gene: TRBV5-6
clone size: -

CDR3 protein: CASSLWGEVRKAFF
CDR3 DNA: TGTGCCAGCAGCTTGTGGGGCGAGGTGAGAAAAGCTTTCTTT
D gene: -
J gene: TRBJ1-1
V gene: TRBV5-5
clone size: few

CDR3 protein: CASSPSGVPEHHNEQFF
CDR3 DNA: TGTGCCAGCAGCCCGAGCGGGGTGCCAGAGCACCACAATGAGCAGTTCTTC
D gene: TRBD2
J gene: TRBJ2-1
V gene: TRBV7-2
clone size: -

CDR3 protein: CASSLAPVGAEAFF
CDR3 DNA: TGTGCCAGCAGCTTAGCCCCGGTGGGGGCAGAAGCTTTCTTT
D gene: -
J gene: TRBJ1-1
V gene: TRBV7-2
clone size: -

CDR3 protein: CASSHGGFGNQPQHF
CDR3 DNA: TGTGCCAGCAGCCACGGGGGGTTTGGGAATCAGCCCCAGCATTTT
D gene: -
J gene: TRBJ1-5
V gene: TRBV6-2/TRBV6-3
clone size: -

CDR3 protein: CASRPDTHDYGYTF
CDR3 DNA: TGTGCCAGCAGACCCGACACTCATGACTATGGCTACACCTTC
D gene: -
J gene: TRBJ1-2
V gene: TRBV2
clone size: -

CDR3 protein: CASSVVEPGNTIYF
CDR3 DNA: TGTGCCAGCAGCGTAGTCGAGCCTGGAAACACCATATATTTT
D gene: -
J gene: TRBJ1-3
V gene: TRBV9
clone size: -

CDR3 protein: CASRAGTSSTDTQYF
CDR3 DNA: TGTGCCAGCCGAGCGGGGACCTCTTCCACAGATACGCAGTATTTT
D gene: TRBD2
J gene: TRBJ2-3
V gene: TRBV6-5
clone size: -

CDR3 protein: CASSPTGVVREQYF
CDR3 DNA: TGTGCCAGCAGCCCCACAGGGGTGGTTAGGGAGCAGTACTTC
D gene: TRBD1
J gene: TRBJ2-7
V gene: TRBV28
clone size: few

CDR3 protein: CASSQDRGFRDTQYF
CDR3 DNA: TGTGCCAGCAGCCAGGACAGGGGGTTCCGAGATACGCAGTATTTT
D gene: TRBD1
J gene: TRBJ2-3
V gene: TRBV27
clone size: few

CDR3 protein: CATSRERENNEQFF
CDR3 DNA: TGTGCCACCAGCAGAGAGCGGGAGAACAATGAGCAGTTCTTC
D gene: TRBD2
J gene: TRBJ2-1
V gene: TRBV15
clone size: few

CDR3 protein: CASTPQVYGANVLTF
CDR3 DNA: TGTGCCAGCACCCCCCAAGTCTACGGGGCCAACGTCCTGACTTTC
D gene: -
J gene: TRBJ2-6
V gene: TRBV7-2
clone size: -

CDR3 protein: CASSNHRQVSNQPQHF
CDR3 DNA: TGTGCCAGCAGCAACCATCGACAGGTTAGCAATCAGCCCCAGCATTTT
D gene: -
J gene: TRBJ1-5
V gene: TRBV11-2
clone size: -

CDR3 protein: CAISDKGQGDTEAFF
CDR3 DNA: TGTGCCATCAGTGATAAGGGGCAAGGGGACACTGAAGCTTTCTTT
D gene: -
J gene: TRBJ1-1
V gene: TRBV10-3
clone size: -

CDR3 protein: CASTLDTRLGELFF
CDR3 DNA: TGTGCCAGCACCCTTGACACACGTTTGGGGGAGCTGTTTTTT
D gene: -
J gene: TRBJ2-2
V gene: TRBV7-3
clone size: few